The source of this T cell receptor (beta chain) is a study of blood T cell repertoires in COVID-19. The wider study: Some COVID-19 samples were acute and others convalescent; all came from the United States, Italy and Spain. PBMCs, B-cell-depleted T cells, or T cells were the source of the cDNA or gDNA that made up the material.

The germline CDR1 and CDR2 sequences are SEHNR and FQNEAQ (reference sequence). The CDR3 runs to 16 residues. Losses at the gene ends were 5 bases for V and 7 bases for J; bases not matched to a gene: 15. This clone showed up just a few times. Authors' data handling: Reference gene primers were amplified, and this amplification served to estimate nucleated cell counts. Assay used: immunoSEQ multiplex PCR; TCRdb lists only in-frame clones, some missing. The DNA was the basis for D and trimming; V, J and clone size are from that table. The table shows hundreds of thousands of clones, with about nine tenths occurring only once.

This TCR was sampled from a man aged 60 to 75 who had recovered from COVID-19. The sample comprised peripheral blood. The chain carries TRBV7-9 and TRBJ1-2; 8 positions agree with TRBD1. Written as DNA, the CDR3 is TGTGCCAGCAGCACTTACGGGGCAGGGGGCTTAGTTGGCTACACCTTC. This gives the protein CASSTYGAGGLVGYTF.